What follows are 13 T cell receptor beta chains derived from one specimen sequenced in a study of shared clonotypes between healthy human individuals. Produced via immunoSEQ multiplex PCR; TCRdb's table is partial and in-frame only. The sample consists of about 580,000 clones, roughly 98% of them appearing once. Naive CD8 isolation took CD45RO-negative cells positively selected for CCR7 and excluded terminally differentiated effector memory CD45RA+ cells. Sample: naive CD8+ T cells sorted from blood. Receptors originate from a man aged 30-40 years in good health.

This clone was detected once. The chain carries TRBV30 and TRBJ2-7; D may be TRBD2 (6 bases). The CDR3 is 15 amino acids. V gave up 1 base and J gave up 2 bases, with 15 bases separating them. Germline V lookup: CDR1 GTSNPN, CDR2 SVGIG (reference sequence). CDR3 in DNA: TGTGCCTGGAGTGGTCCAGCGGGCTCGCCCTACGAGCAGTACTTC. This codes for CAWSGPAGSPYEQYF. The full variable domain, with the rest looked up from reference TRBV30 and TRBJ2-7, is SQTIHQWPATLVQPVGSPLSLECTVEGTSNPNLYWYRQAAGRGLQLLFYSVGIGQISSEVPQNLSASRPQDRQFILSSKKLLLSDSGFYLCAWSGPAGSPYEQYFGPGTRLTVT.

For this clone: The identical CDR3 is also encoded by other nucleotide sequences in the sample. The gene calls are TRBV11-2 and TRBJ2-7; 7 bases fit TRBD2. V was pared by 1 base and J by 1 base, with 1 base of the junction left unmatched. The CDR3 runs to 14 residues. CDR1 and CDR2 from the germline V gene are SGHAT and FQNNGV. The CDR3 nucleotides read TGTGCCAGCAGCTTAGGCGGGAGATCCTACGAGCAGTACTTC. Its translation is CASSLGGRSYEQYF.

This rearrangement joins TRBV7-2 to TRBJ1-4, with 10 bases identical to TRBD1. Unmatched junction bases numbered 12, after V lost 4 bases and J lost 7 bases. Germline V gene data show CDR1 as SGHTA and CDR2 as FQGNSA. The CDR3 has 17 residues. The CDR3 region is CASSSWDRGGSGEKLFF. The CDR3 region has the DNA TGTGCCAGCAGCTCCTGGGACAGGGGAGGATCGGGTGAAAAACTGTTTTTT.

As for this clone: The same CDR3 also results from other DNA sequences found in this sample. V gene TRBV27 combines with J gene TRBJ2-1, with D uncertain. Germline values: CDR1 MNHEY, CDR2 SMNVEV (reference sequence). V was pared by 6 bases and J by 8 bases, with 17 bases between. The CDR3 is made up of 14 amino acids. CDR3 nucleotides: TGTGCCAGCAGCCTCTTAGGCGGAGAGGATGAGCAGTTCTTC. Amino acids: CASSLLGGEDEQFF.

CDR3 nucleotides: TGTGCCAGCAGTGAAGCGCCCTCGGCGGCCTCCTACAATGAGCAGTTCTTC. This codes for CASSEAPSAASYNEQFF. V and J are TRBV6-1 and TRBJ2-1; no definite D call. The CDR3 sequence is 17 residues long. Germline V gene lookup returns CDR1 MNHNS and CDR2 SASEGT. V was clipped by 0 bases and J by 0 bases, with 12 bases between them.

With regard to this clone: At one of its ends the junction is not consistent with the germline gene, which may arise from a read error. The chain joins TRBV29-1 to TRBJ2-7; 11 bases match TRBD1. CDR3 size: 11 residues. The germline V gene has CDR1 SQVTM and CDR2 ANQGSEA. CDR3 sequence: CSAGTDRGLGF. The DNA of the CDR3 is TGCAGCGCCGGTACGGACAGGGGGCTTGGTTTC.

The chain has TRBV7-9 and TRBJ2-7; tentatively, D is TRBD1 or TRBD2 (5 bases each). The V gene lost 0 bases and the J gene lost 0 bases, with 9 bases spanning the gap. This CDR3 has 15 residues. CDR1 is SEHNR, CDR2 FQNEAQ, per germline (reference sequence). CDR3 residues: CASSLARGSSYEQYF. CDR3 nucleotides: TGTGCCAGCAGCTTAGCGAGGGGCAGCTCCTACGAGCAGTACTTC.

The V gene is TRBV2, the J gene TRBJ1-4; 11 nucleotides align to TRBD1. Trimming at V came to 4 bases and at J to 8 bases, leaving 0 bases not matched to a gene. Germline V gene data show CDR1 as SNHLY and CDR2 as FYNNEI. This CDR3 is 13 amino acids long. The CDR3 sequence: CASSGDRGEKLFF. CDR3 coding DNA: TGTGCCAGCAGTGGGGACAGGGGGGAAAAACTGTTTTTT.

This rearrangement joins TRBV27 to TRBJ2-7; TRBD2 agrees at 9 bases. Unmatched junction bases numbered 7, after V lost 5 bases and J lost 2 bases. Germline V gene data show CDR1 as MNHEY and CDR2 as SMNVEV (reference sequence). The CDR3 consists of 15 residues. Here the CDR3 DNA reads TGTGCCAGCAGTGCCCCGTCTAGCGGGGCCTACGAGCAGTACTTC. It specifies CASSAPSSGAYEQYF.

This rearrangement joins TRBV7-2 to TRBJ1-1; D might be TRBD1 (5 bases). Looked up from germline, CDR1 is SGHTA and CDR2 is FQGNSA. Trimming cost V 1 base and J 2 bases, with 14 bases left between them. The CDR3 spans 16 residues. The CDR3 is CASSLVPGTGNTEAFF. DNA for the CDR3: TGTGCCAGCAGCTTAGTTCCTGGGACGGGAAACACTGAAGCTTTCTTT.

Notes on this clone: The sample carries other DNA sequences with the same CDR3. This chain joins TRBV19 and TRBJ2-1; D gene unclear. This CDR3 spans 12 amino acids. Germline-derived CDR1 and CDR2 are LNHDA and SQIVND (reference sequence). The V and J ends lost 5 bases and 7 bases respectively, with 9 bases between them. CDR3 residues: CASSPGLNEQFF. For the CDR3, the DNA is TGTGCCAGTAGTCCAGGCCTTAATGAGCAGTTCTTC.

The gene calls are TRBV7-9 and TRBJ2-1, with D maybe TRBD1 (6 bases). V lost 3 bases, J lost 5 bases, and 8 bases lay in between. Germline V gene data show CDR1 as SEHNR and CDR2 as FQNEAQ (reference sequence). This CDR3 has 13 amino acids. CDR3 sequence: CASSFGQHNEQFF. CDR3 sequence (DNA): TGTGCCAGCAGCTTCGGACAGCACAATGAGCAGTTCTTC. The whole variable domain, filled in from reference TRBV7-9 and TRBJ2-1, reads DTGVSQNPRHKITKRGQNVTFRCDPISEHNRLYWYRQTLGQGPEFLTYFQNEAQLEKSRLLSDRFSAERPKGSFSTLEIQRTEQGDSAMYLCASSFGQHNEQFFGPGTRLTVL.

V usage is TRBV4-1 and J usage is TRBJ2-2; D is uncertain. In germline, CDR1 is MGHRA, CDR2 YSYEKL. V lost 5 bases and J lost 6, with 7 bases in between. The CDR3 contains 12 residues. The CDR3 is CASSSVPGELFF. DNA of the CDR3: TGCGCCAGCAGCTCCGTCCCCGGGGAGCTGTTTTTT.